These T cell receptor beta chains were read from a single sample in a study of T cell repertoires in cytomegalovirus infection. In TCRdb, the reads were re-called with MiXCR into one record per CDR3 protein. The sample holds under 200,000 distinct CDR3 sequences, about a tenth seen once. Source material: PBMCs. Receptor source: a human donor in good health (CMV status not recorded). Some clones in this sample may be carry-over from other donors' samples. CDR3s include the opening cysteine and the closing phenylalanine or tryptophan. The D gene is left open where the match is weak. Not all rows give a size; the values are once, few, many and, for expanded clones, a class.

len: 13; j_gene: TRBJ1-1; abundance: .; d_gene: .; v_gene: TRBV29-1; CDR3aa: CSVLGQINTEAFF; CDR3nt: TGCAGCGTTCTAGGCCAGATCAACACTGAAGCTTTCTTT
len: 13; j_gene: TRBJ1-3; abundance: many; d_gene: .; v_gene: TRBV7-2; CDR3aa: CASSGDAGRTRGF; CDR3nt: TGTGCCAGCAGCGGCGACGCGGGACGGACCCGGGGGTTT
len: 14; j_gene: TRBJ2-3; abundance: many; d_gene: .; v_gene: TRBV12-3/TRBV12-4; CDR3aa: CASSFRGSPDTQYF; CDR3nt: TGTGCCAGCAGTTTCCGGGGGTCCCCAGATACGCAGTATTTT
len: 15; j_gene: TRBJ2-2; abundance: few; d_gene: .; v_gene: TRBV4-2; CDR3aa: CASSQRGSDTGELFF; CDR3nt: TGTGCCAGCAGCCAAAGGGGCAGCGACACCGGGGAGCTGTTTTTT
len: 17; j_gene: TRBJ2-7; abundance: .; d_gene: TRBD2; v_gene: TRBV3-1; CDR3aa: CASSHQGGGMPSYEQYF; CDR3nt: TGTGCCAGCAGCCACCAAGGCGGGGGGATGCCTTCCTACGAGCAGTACTTC
len: 15; j_gene: TRBJ2-1; abundance: few; d_gene: TRBD2; v_gene: TRBV5-1; CDR3aa: CASSLVAGVVGEQFF; CDR3nt: TGCGCCAGCAGCTTGGTAGCGGGAGTAGTAGGAGAGCAGTTCTTC
len: 15; j_gene: TRBJ2-1; abundance: many; d_gene: TRBD2; v_gene: TRBV7-8; CDR3aa: CASSLFGGAYNEQFF; CDR3nt: TGTGCCAGCAGCTTATTCGGGGGGGCTTACAATGAGCAGTTCTTC
len: 15; j_gene: TRBJ2-7; abundance: many; d_gene: .; v_gene: TRBV7-2; CDR3aa: CASSQSGTESYEQYF; CDR3nt: TGTGCCAGCAGCCAATCCGGGACTGAATCCTACGAGCAGTACTTC
len: 16; j_gene: TRBJ1-5; abundance: .; d_gene: .; v_gene: TRBV19; CDR3aa: CASSKDRPDSNQPQHF; CDR3nt: TGTGCCAGTAGTAAGGACAGACCGGATAGCAATCAGCCCCAGCATTTT
len: 16; j_gene: TRBJ2-3; abundance: many; d_gene: .; v_gene: TRBV11-2; CDR3aa: CASSLRGGREPDTQYF; CDR3nt: TGTGCCAGCAGCCTAAGAGGGGGGCGGGAGCCGGATACGCAGTATTTT
len: 13; j_gene: TRBJ1-1; abundance: few; d_gene: .; v_gene: TRBV19; CDR3aa: CASSGQWNTEAFF; CDR3nt: TGTGCCAGTAGTGGACAGTGGAACACTGAAGCTTTCTTT
len: 15; j_gene: TRBJ2-7; abundance: many; d_gene: TRBD1; v_gene: TRBV7-2; CDR3aa: CASSATGTGLYEQYF; CDR3nt: TGTGCCAGCAGCGCTACCGGGACAGGGTTATACGAGCAGTACTTC
len: 18; j_gene: TRBJ2-7; abundance: many; d_gene: TRBD2; v_gene: TRBV20-1; CDR3aa: CSARDLVGAGGLFYEQYF; CDR3nt: TGCAGTGCTAGAGATCTGGTCGGTGCGGGAGGTCTATTCTACGAGCAGTACTTC
len: 13; j_gene: TRBJ2-2; abundance: many; d_gene: TRBD2; v_gene: TRBV6-2/TRBV6-3; CDR3aa: CASGTSNTGELFF; CDR3nt: TGTGCCAGCGGGACTAGCAACACCGGGGAGCTGTTTTTT
len: 15; j_gene: TRBJ2-4; abundance: .; d_gene: .; v_gene: TRBV20-1; CDR3aa: CSATGPPLAKNIQYF; CDR3nt: TGCAGTGCTACAGGGCCTCCGCTAGCCAAAAACATTCAGTACTTC
len: 16; j_gene: TRBJ1-2; abundance: many; d_gene: TRBD1; v_gene: TRBV15; CDR3aa: CATSGPLDRGPVRYTF; CDR3nt: TGTGCCACCAGCGGCCCCCTCGACAGGGGACCTGTTCGCTACACCTTC
len: 16; j_gene: TRBJ2-7; abundance: .; d_gene: TRBD2; v_gene: TRBV7-2; CDR3aa: CASSLGGGLLPYEQYF; CDR3nt: TGTGCCAGCAGCTTAGGCGGGGGGCTCCTCCCTTACGAGCAGTACTTC
len: 14; j_gene: TRBJ2-4; abundance: many; d_gene: .; v_gene: TRBV7-2; CDR3aa: CASSRGPGGNIQYF; CDR3nt: TGTGCCAGCAGCCGAGGGCCGGGCGGAAACATTCAGTACTTC
len: 16; j_gene: TRBJ1-5; abundance: many; d_gene: .; v_gene: TRBV12-3/TRBV12-4; CDR3aa: CASSSGGVGSNQPQHF; CDR3nt: TGTGCCAGCAGTTCCGGAGGGGTGGGTAGCAATCAGCCCCAGCATTTT
len: 15; j_gene: TRBJ1-5; abundance: many; d_gene: TRBD1; v_gene: TRBV7-8; CDR3aa: CASSSRQGAGQPQHF; CDR3nt: TGTGCCAGCAGCTCCAGACAGGGGGCCGGCCAGCCCCAGCATTTT
len: 14; j_gene: TRBJ1-4; abundance: many; d_gene: TRBD1; v_gene: TRBV12-3/TRBV12-4; CDR3aa: CASSPGQSNEKLFF; CDR3nt: TGTGCCAGCAGCCCGGGACAGAGTAATGAAAAACTGTTTTTT
len: 16; j_gene: TRBJ1-3; abundance: many; d_gene: .; v_gene: TRBV7-6; CDR3aa: CASSSSSPGPGNTIYF; CDR3nt: TGTGCCAGCAGCTCATCGTCCCCGGGACCTGGAAACACCATATATTTT
len: 16; j_gene: TRBJ2-7; abundance: few; d_gene: TRBD2; v_gene: TRBV28; CDR3aa: CASSLNGGRALSEQYF; CDR3nt: TGTGCCAGCAGTTTAAATGGTGGGAGGGCCCTCTCCGAGCAGTACTTC
len: 15; j_gene: TRBJ1-1; abundance: many; d_gene: .; v_gene: TRBV20-1; CDR3aa: CSARGNRGRGTEAFF; CDR3nt: TGCAGTGCTAGAGGGAATCGGGGGAGAGGCACTGAAGCTTTCTTT
len: 14; j_gene: TRBJ2-7; abundance: .; d_gene: .; v_gene: TRBV5-4; CDR3aa: CASSFAGTPYEQYF; CDR3nt: TGTGCCAGCAGCTTTGCAGGGACCCCCTACGAGCAGTACTTC
len: 14; j_gene: TRBJ1-4; abundance: few; d_gene: .; v_gene: TRBV28; CDR3aa: CATLTALTNEKLFF; CDR3nt: TGTGCCACCCTTACGGCTTTGACTAATGAAAAACTGTTTTTT
len: 14; j_gene: TRBJ2-1; abundance: .; d_gene: .; v_gene: TRBV29-1; CDR3aa: CSTYPGPILNEQFF; CDR3nt: TGCAGCACCTATCCAGGACCTATCTTAAATGAGCAGTTCTTC